This TCR beta chain comes out of a study of blood T cells in healthy people across ages. With a J-beta primer mix and a sample-barcoded 5' primer, a second PCR ran roughly 6 to 11 cycles. TCRdb recomputed calls from the 5' RACE reads with MiXCR, one row per CDR3 protein. The sample yields 750,000 to 950,000 distinct CDR3 sequences, about 28% seen once. Losses at the gene ends were 5 bases for V and 5 bases for J; bases not matched to a gene: 8. This CDR3 comprises 13 residues. Germline CDR1 is SQVTM and CDR2 is ANQGSEA. The sample was also reused in another study, on T cells of mothers and their children.

The chain has TRBV29-1 and TRBJ1-1; 7 bases agree with TRBD1. Sequencing used blood. The source is a woman aged 35 to 49 in good health. Here the CDR3 reads CSVQQGIKTEAFF. Here the CDR3 DNA reads TGCAGCGTTCAACAGGGGATTAAGACTGAAGCTTTCTTT.